This T cell receptor beta chain is drawn from a study of control samples from healthy donors and cancer patients. Sequenced by immunoSEQ multiplex PCR; TCRdb stores in-frame clones only, minus some. The sample records 60,000 to 85,000 clones, around 94% being singletons. Trimming took 0 bases from V and 3 from J, leaving 2 bases between them. Germline lookup yields CDR1 SGHAT and CDR2 FQNNGV. This CDR3 region has 12 residues. The J gene is TRBJ2-5, the V gene TRBV11-2; no reliable D call. What was sequenced was blood. The clonotype originates from a woman aged 55-70 years in good health. CDR3 bases: TGTGCCAGCAGCTTAGAAGAAGAGACCCAGTACTTC. Encoded protein: CASSLEEETQYF. The variable domain in full, with the rest retrieved from reference TRBV11-2 and TRBJ2-5, is EAGVAQSPRYKIIEKRQSVAFWCNPISGHATLYWYQQILGQGPKLLIQFQNNGVVDDSQLPKDRFSAERLKGVDSTLKIQPAKLEDSAVYLCASSLEEETQYFGPGTRLLVL.